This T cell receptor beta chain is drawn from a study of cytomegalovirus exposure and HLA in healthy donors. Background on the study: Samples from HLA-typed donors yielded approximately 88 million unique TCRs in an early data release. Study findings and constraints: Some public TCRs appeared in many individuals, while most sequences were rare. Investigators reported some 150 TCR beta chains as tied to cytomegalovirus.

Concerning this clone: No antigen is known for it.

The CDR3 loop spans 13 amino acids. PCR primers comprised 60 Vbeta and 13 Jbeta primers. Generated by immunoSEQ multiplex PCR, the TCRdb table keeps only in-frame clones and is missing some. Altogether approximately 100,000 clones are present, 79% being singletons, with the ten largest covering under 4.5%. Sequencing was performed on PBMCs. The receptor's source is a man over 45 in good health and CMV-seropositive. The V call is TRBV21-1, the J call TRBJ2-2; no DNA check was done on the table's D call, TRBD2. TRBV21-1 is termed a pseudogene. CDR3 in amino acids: CASTPTLPGELFF. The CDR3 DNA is TGTGCCAGCACCCCGACTTTGCCCGGGGAGCTGTTTTTT.